This T cell receptor beta chain is drawn from a study of blood T cell repertoires in COVID-19. Overall study: Some COVID-19 samples were acute and others convalescent; all came from the United States, Italy and Spain. PBMCs, B-cell-depleted T cells, or T cells provided the cDNA or gDNA that made up the material.

Trimming took off 3 bases at V and 9 bases at J, with 18 bases between the two ends. The CDR3 totals 16 residues. Germline lookup yields CDR1 LNHDA and CDR2 SQIVND (reference sequence). Original processing notes: Counts of nucleated cells, estimated from reference gene primer amplification, were obtained. Only in-frame clones appear in the TCRdb table, and some are missing; sequencing was by immunoSEQ multiplex PCR. From that table come the V and J calls and clone size; the DNA was used to work out D and trimming. The sample holds 100,000 to 150,000 clones, roughly 84% seen once. This receptor was taken from a woman older than 75 with acute or convalescent COVID-19. Sample: peripheral blood. The chain has TRBV19 and TRBJ1-6, with a tentative D call TRBD1 (6 bases). The CDR3 is CASSIGTIQGTSPLHF. DNA for the CDR3: TGTGCCAGTAGTATCGGGACAATTCAAGGGACTTCACCCCTCCACTTT.